The T cell receptor beta chain under discussion was sequenced for a study of T cell clonotyping in hematopoietic cell transplantation. Study outcomes and limitations: No sorting was done, leaving CD4 and CD8 contributions mixed. Few recipient clonotypes overlapped donors; over 97% were de novo at given depth. After transplant, recipient diversity fell while pathologically expanded clonotypes grew through day 180. Graft donor and pretransplant recipient Inverse Simpson Index values predicted broader posttransplant TCR diversity.

TCRdb's table, derived via immunoSEQ multiplex PCR, lists solely in-frame clones and lacks some. The data contain some 40,000 clones, 90% to 95% of them singletons. About this clone: Its target is unknown.

The CDR3 has 16 residues. Trimming removed 3 bases from V and 0 bases from J, with 14 bases in between. Germline-derived CDR1 and CDR2 are SGHVS and FQNEAQ. The receptor was isolated from a woman aged 50 to 60 in good health. Some clones in this sample may be carry-over from other donors' samples. The specimen sequenced was peripheral blood mononuclear cells. V and J are TRBV7-8 and TRBJ2-5; the D call may be TRBD1 or TRBD2 (6 bases each). CDR3 nucleotide sequence: TGTGCCAGCAGCTTCCTCCTAGGGGGGAACCAAGAGACCCAGTACTTC. This translates into CASSFLLGGNQETQYF.